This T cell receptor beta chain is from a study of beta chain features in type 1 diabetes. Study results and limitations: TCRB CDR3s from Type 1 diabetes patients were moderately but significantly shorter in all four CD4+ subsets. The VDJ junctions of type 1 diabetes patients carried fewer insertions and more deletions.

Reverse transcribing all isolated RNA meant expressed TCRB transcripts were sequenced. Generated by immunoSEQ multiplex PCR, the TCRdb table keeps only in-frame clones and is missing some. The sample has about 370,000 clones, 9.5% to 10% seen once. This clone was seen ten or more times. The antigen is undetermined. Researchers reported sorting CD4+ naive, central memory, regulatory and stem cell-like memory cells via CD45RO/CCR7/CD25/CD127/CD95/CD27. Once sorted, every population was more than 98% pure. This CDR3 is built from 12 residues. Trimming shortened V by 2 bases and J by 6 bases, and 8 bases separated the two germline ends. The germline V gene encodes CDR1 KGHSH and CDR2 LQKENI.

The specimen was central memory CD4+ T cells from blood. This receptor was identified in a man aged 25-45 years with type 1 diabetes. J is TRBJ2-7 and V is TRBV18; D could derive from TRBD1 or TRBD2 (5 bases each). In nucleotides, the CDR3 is TGTGCCAGCTCACCAGTGGGGGTCGAGCAGTACTTC. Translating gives CASSPVGVEQYF.